This record concerns one T cell receptor (beta chain) sequence. Sequenced by immunoSEQ multiplex PCR; TCRdb stores in-frame clones only, minus some. Of 34,000 or so clones detected, approximately 77% appear once; the ten largest clones hold 18%. These data are taken from a study of sequential checkpoint blockade in melanoma. Treatment meaning: randomized to nivolumab then ipilimumab (arm A) or the reverse (arm B). PBMC sorting kept live CD3+CD8+ cells without CD19 or CD56. Germline lookup yields CDR1 MGHRA and CDR2 YSYEKL. The CDR3 is made up of 14 amino acids. With 5 bases clipped from V and 8 bases from J, the junction kept 6 bases outside the gene matches.

The chain links TRBV4-1 to TRBJ2-1, with 10 bases matching TRBD2. The clonotype originates from a human donor with melanoma. The input for sequencing was CD8+ T cells sorted from blood (inferred from file names), taken from a patient given nivolumab and ipilimumab in sequence. Here the CDR3 DNA reads TGCGCCAGCAGCTTCAGCGGGAGGGCCGATGAGCAGTTCTTC. It encodes CASSFSGRADEQFF.